This entry lists 9 T cell receptor beta chains sequenced from one sample in a study of T cell repertoires in cytomegalovirus infection. These receptors have no identified antigens. TCRdb used MiXCR to reprocess the reads, holding one entry per CDR3 protein. The table records hundreds of thousands of distinct CDR3 sequences, about 42% of them present only once. The sample consisted of cultured PBMCs, taken from culture after CMV antigen stimulation. The receptor source for this set is a human donor in good health (CMV status not recorded). Some clones in this sample may be carry-over from other donors' samples.

This clonotype was seen only once. This sequence joins TRBV7-2 and TRBJ2-7; possible D gene TRBD2, 7 bases. This CDR3 comprises 14 residues. Trimming removed 5 bases at V and 2 bases at J, with 13 bases between. Looked up from germline, CDR1 is SGHTA and CDR2 is FQGNSA. As DNA, the CDR3 is TGTGCCAGCAGCGCACAGGGAGGGCCCTACGAGCAGTACTTC. Its protein is CASSAQGGPYEQYF. The whole variable domain, filled in from reference TRBV7-2 and TRBJ2-7, reads GAGVSQSPSNKVTEKGKDVELRCDPISGHTALYWYRQSLGQGLEFLIYFQGNSAPDKSGLPSDRFSAERTGGSVSTLTIQRTQQEDSAVYLCASSAQGGPYEQYFGPGTRLTVT.

The gene calls are TRBV7-4 and TRBJ2-1; 9 bases match TRBD2. The CDR3 has 17 residues. J was trimmed by 6 bases and V by 4 bases; bases with no gene match: 13. Germline values: CDR1 SGHVT, CDR2 SQSDAQ. CDR3 region: CASSSRLGGTSPNEQFF. CDR3 nucleotides: TGTGCCAGCAGCTCACGCCTAGGCGGGACTAGCCCCAATGAGCAGTTCTTC.

This clonotype was found a few times. The chain has TRBV7-6 and TRBJ1-1; the D is unclear. V lost 2 bases and J lost 6, with 7 bases in between. The CDR3 loop spans 12 amino acids. Per the germline V gene, CDR1 is SGHVS and CDR2 is FNYEAQ. CDR3: CASSLYGSEAFF. The CDR3 region has the DNA TGTGCCAGCAGCTTATATGGCTCTGAAGCTTTCTTT.

The V gene is TRBV4-1, the J gene TRBJ2-1, with D possibly matching TRBD2 (6 bases). Between the trimmed V and J ends, which lost 6 bases and 5 bases, there was a span of 14 bases. This CDR3 spans 14 amino acids. Germline lookup yields CDR1 MGHRA and CDR2 YSYEKL. The DNA of the CDR3 is TGCGCCAGCAGTCTTCAGGACTACAACAATGAGCAGTTCTTC. Residues: CASSLQDYNNEQFF.

J is TRBJ2-7 and V is TRBV6-2 or TRBV6-3; unclear D gene. V was shortened by 6 bases and J by 0 bases, with 12 bases between the two germline ends. The CDR3 is made up of 14 amino acids. Per the germline V gene, CDR1 is MNHEY and CDR2 is SVGEGT. CDR3 in amino acids: CASRPSSFSYEQYF. CDR3 in DNA: TGTGCCAGCAGGCCATCCTCATTCTCCTACGAGCAGTACTTC.

V gene TRBV11-2 combines with J gene TRBJ2-7; D is ambiguous. This CDR3 is built from 14 residues. Germline values: CDR1 SGHAT, CDR2 FQNNGV. V lost 2 bases and J lost 1, with 9 bases in between. The CDR3, as DNA: TGTGCCAGCAGCTTAAGCGAGCGTTCCTACGAGCAGTACTTC. This encodes CASSLSERSYEQYF.

The sample holds one count of this clonotype. The gene calls are TRBV7-2 and TRBJ2-2, with 7 bases identical to TRBD2. Trimming removed 4 bases from V and 5 bases from J; junction bases left unmatched: 7. CDR3 length equals 15 residues. CDR1 and CDR2 (germline): SGHTA, FQGNSA. Written as DNA, the CDR3 is TGTGCCAGCAGCTCTCCGAACGGGGGGACCGGGGAGCTGTTTTTT. It is translated as CASSSPNGGTGELFF.

About this clonotype: The junction and the germline gene differ at one end; a read error may be behind it. J is TRBJ1-5 and V is TRBV10-2, with D tentatively TRBD1 (5 bases). Looked up from germline, CDR1 is WSHSY and CDR2 is SAAADI. The CDR3 contains 14 residues. The CDR3 loop is CASREGTINQPQHF. In nucleotides, the CDR3 is TGCGCCAGCCGTGAGGGGACCATCAATCAGCCCCAGCATTTT.

The table lists this clonotype with a few counts. This chain connects TRBV7-2 to TRBJ2-3; D possibly corresponds to TRBD2 (5 bases). CDR3 length: 15 amino acids. The V end lost 5 bases, the J end lost 4 bases, and 16 bases lay between the germline ends. The germline gives CDR1 SGHTA, CDR2 FQGNSA. CDR3 sequence (DNA): TGTGCCAGCAGCCCCCCGGGGTGGGCCGCAGATACGCAGTATTTT. The encoded protein is CASSPPGWAADTQYF.